This T cell receptor beta chain originates from a study of identical twins (dated by TCRdb to the mid-2010s). With respect to the entire study: To test whether fetal clonotypes persist, the study used deep sequencing on TCR alpha and beta repertoires from monozygotic twins, unrelated adults of various ages, and cord blood. To rule out contamination, the twin experiments were replicated at different times with different library preparation protocols.

What the work shows at the level of the full study, not this receptor alone: Excess twin sharing in beta out-of-frame sequences was weaker because fewer shared sequences lowered the signal-to-noise ratio. Out-of-frame TCR alpha sequences shared between twins showed an excess of low generation-probability sequences compared with coincidental sharing between unrelated individuals. Invariant T cells such as MAIT and iNKT could partly confound zero-insertion analyses, although diverse VJ usage argued against such confounding for most clonotypes. Because the same donors could not be followed over many years, the conclusions relied on cross-sectional statistical analysis. Fewer insertions were carried by abundant cord blood beta clonotypes, a similar but weaker trend appeared in young adult naive repertoires, and no such trend appeared in memory repertoires. Out-of-frame TCR alpha sharing in monozygotic twins was systematically underestimated by recombination models, whereas sharing between unrelated individuals was in agreement with the recombination models.

To note about this clonotype: What this receptor recognizes is not known. The sample holds no much larger clone one base away, and base qualities are not on file.

Every donor in the study was a healthy Caucasian. Three pairs of female monozygotic twins, all aged about 18 to 30 years, were included in the twin cohort. Positive isolation kits from Invitrogen were used to isolate CD4+ and CD8+ T cell populations. Library creation used 5' RACE. The instrument given in TCRdb is Illumina HiSeq 2000. A universal primer binding site was added through template switching, and the final cDNA carried a unique molecular identifier so that TCR cDNA molecules could be counted accurately. Specific primers in the conserved constant-segment region were used to synthesize first-strand cDNA for TCR alpha and beta chains. To control for contamination, every cDNA library was double barcoded, receiving both a SMART-Mk sample barcode and Illumina barcodes. Two successive PCR steps introduced TruSeq adapter sequences along with Illumina sample barcodes. The TCR alpha and beta cDNA libraries were sequenced on the Illumina HiSeq platform using custom primers. The published analysis was carried out like this. MiGEC was used to process raw reads and extract unique molecular identifiers, and MiXCR was used to find CDR3 positions. Recombination models were inferred per individual with the repgenHMM and IGoR tools using an EM algorithm. The tcR package in R was used for shared clonotype analysis, with sharing normalized by the product of cloneset sizes. To study raw recombination without the effects of thymic and clonal selection, out-of-frame nonproductive sequences were analyzed. TCRdb redid the processing of the public reads, applying fastp at Q25 and MiXCR, and retained in-frame beta chains. Rows with one shared CDR3 protein collapse into an entry with the most common genes and DNA. TCRdb, not the authors, supplied the V and J calls. The sample table shows some 500,000 distinct CDR3 sequences, and around an eighth are seen once. Approximately 1% of the sample lies in the top ten.

CDR1 and CDR2 were assigned from the germline V gene as SGHRS and YFSETQ. Trimming removed 5 bases from V and 0 bases from J, leaving 12 bases between the germline ends. Including the terminal cysteine and phenylalanine, the CDR3 comprises 15 residues. Of the read, only the CDR3 DNA is kept; its 45 bases are in frame from base 1. This same sample was also part of a study on yellow fever vaccine responses in identical twins. The second source states: According to the authors, in identical twins the way T cells responded to vaccination appeared partly convergent and partly personalized. In the study, vaccine-responding T cell clones were precisely tracked in identical twins.

The sequence came from a woman between 18 and 29 years old in good health. Sequences were obtained from CD4+ T cells sorted from blood. The chain uses TRBV5-1 and TRBJ2-1; the D segment could be TRBD2, given 5 matching bases. The base sequence is TGCGCCAGCAGTTTTCAGCGGAGCTCCTACAATGAGCAGTTCTTC. It translates as CASSFQRSSYNEQFF.